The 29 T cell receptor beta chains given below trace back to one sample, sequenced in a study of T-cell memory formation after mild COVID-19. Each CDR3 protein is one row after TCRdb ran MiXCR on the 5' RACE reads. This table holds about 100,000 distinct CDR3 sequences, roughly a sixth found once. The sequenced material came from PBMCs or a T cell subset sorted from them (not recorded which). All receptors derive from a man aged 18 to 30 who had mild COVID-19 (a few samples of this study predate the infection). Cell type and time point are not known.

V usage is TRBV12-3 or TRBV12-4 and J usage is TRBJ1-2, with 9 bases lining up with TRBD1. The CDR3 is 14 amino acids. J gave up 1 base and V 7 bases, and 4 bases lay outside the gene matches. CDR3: CASIRQGVNYGYTF. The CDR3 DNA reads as TGTGCCAGCATCCGACAGGGGGTTAACTATGGCTACACCTTC.

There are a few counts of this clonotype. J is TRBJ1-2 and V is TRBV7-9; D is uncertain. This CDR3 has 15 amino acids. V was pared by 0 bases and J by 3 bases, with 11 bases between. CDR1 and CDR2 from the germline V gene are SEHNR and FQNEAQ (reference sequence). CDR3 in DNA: TGTGCCAGCAGCTTAGCGCGGGCGTCGGACTATGGCTACACCTTC. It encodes CASSLARASDYGYTF. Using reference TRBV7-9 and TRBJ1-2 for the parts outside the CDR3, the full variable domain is DTGVSQNPRHKITKRGQNVTFRCDPISEHNRLYWYRQTLGQGPEFLTYFQNEAQLEKSRLLSDRFSAERPKGSFSTLEIQRTEQGDSAMYLCASSLARASDYGYTFGSGTRLTVV.

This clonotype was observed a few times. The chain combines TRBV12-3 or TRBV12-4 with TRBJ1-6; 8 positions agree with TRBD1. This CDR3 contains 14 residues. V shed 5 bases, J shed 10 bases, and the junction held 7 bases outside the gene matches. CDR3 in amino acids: CASSLRGPNSPLHF. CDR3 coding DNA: TGTGCCAGCAGTCTCAGGGGGCCCAACTCACCCCTCCACTTT.

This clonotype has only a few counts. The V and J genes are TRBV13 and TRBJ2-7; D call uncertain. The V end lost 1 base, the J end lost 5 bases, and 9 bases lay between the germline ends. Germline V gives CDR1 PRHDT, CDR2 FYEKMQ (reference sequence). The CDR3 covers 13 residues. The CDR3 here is CASSLVIRDEQYF. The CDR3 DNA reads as TGTGCCAGCAGCTTAGTGATAAGGGACGAGCAGTACTTC.

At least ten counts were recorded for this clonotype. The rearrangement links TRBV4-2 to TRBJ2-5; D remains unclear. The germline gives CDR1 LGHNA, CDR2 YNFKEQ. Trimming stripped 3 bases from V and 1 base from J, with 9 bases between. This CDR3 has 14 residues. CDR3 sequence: CASSHTDFQETQYF. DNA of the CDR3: TGTGCCAGCAGCCACACGGATTTCCAAGAGACCCAGTACTTC.

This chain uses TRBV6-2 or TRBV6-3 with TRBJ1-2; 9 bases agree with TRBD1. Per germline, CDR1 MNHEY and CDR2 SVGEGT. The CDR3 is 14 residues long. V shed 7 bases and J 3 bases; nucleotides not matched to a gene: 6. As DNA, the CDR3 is TGTGCCAGCAACCCGACAGGGGGGTACTATGGCTACACCTTC. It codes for CASNPTGGYYGYTF.

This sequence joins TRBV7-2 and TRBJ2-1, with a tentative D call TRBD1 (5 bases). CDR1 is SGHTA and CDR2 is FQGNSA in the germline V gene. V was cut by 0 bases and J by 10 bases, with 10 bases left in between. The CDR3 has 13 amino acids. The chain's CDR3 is CASSLARVREQFF. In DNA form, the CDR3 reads TGTGCCAGCAGCTTAGCCAGGGTGAGGGAGCAGTTCTTC.

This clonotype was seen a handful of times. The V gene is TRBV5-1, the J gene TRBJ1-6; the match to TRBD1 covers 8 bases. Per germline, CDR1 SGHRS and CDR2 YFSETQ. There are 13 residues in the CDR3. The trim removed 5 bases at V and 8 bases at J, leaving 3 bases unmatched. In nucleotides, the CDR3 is TGCGCCAGCAGGGACAGGGATGATTCACCCCTCCACTTT. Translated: CASRDRDDSPLHF.

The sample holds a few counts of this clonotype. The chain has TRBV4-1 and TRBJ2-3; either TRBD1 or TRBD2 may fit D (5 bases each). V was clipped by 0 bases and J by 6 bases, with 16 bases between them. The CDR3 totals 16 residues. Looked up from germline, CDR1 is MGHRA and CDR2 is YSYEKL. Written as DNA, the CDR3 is TGCGCCAGCAGCCAAGACGCCCCCCGGGGCGGGGATACGCAGTATTTT. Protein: CASSQDAPRGGDTQYF.

The CDR3 protein is CSASAGTSQETQYF. CDR3 nucleotide sequence: TGCAGTGCTAGTGCGGGAACGTCCCAAGAGACCCAGTACTTC. This chain connects TRBV20-1 to TRBJ2-5; D is possibly TRBD2 (6 bases). V was clipped by 3 bases and J by 1 base, with 12 bases between them. The CDR3 covers 14 residues. CDR1 and CDR2 from the germline V gene are DFQATT and SNEGSKA (reference sequence).

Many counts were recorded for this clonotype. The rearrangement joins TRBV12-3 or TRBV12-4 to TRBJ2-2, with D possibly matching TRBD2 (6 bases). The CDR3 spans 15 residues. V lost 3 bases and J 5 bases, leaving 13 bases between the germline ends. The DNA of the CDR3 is TGTGCCAGCAGTTTGACTCGGCGGGAAACCGGGGAGCTGTTTTTT. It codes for CASSLTRRETGELFF.

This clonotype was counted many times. The CDR3 loop is CSARQGAFTDTQYF. CDR3 DNA sequence: TGCAGTGCCCGACAGGGGGCCTTCACAGATACGCAGTATTTT. The V gene is TRBV20-1, the J gene TRBJ2-3; 10 bases are shared with TRBD1. CDR1 DFQATT and CDR2 SNEGSKA come from the germline V gene (reference sequence). The J segment lost 2 bases and the V segment lost 6 bases, leaving 5 bases of the junction unmatched. The length of the CDR3 is 14 residues.

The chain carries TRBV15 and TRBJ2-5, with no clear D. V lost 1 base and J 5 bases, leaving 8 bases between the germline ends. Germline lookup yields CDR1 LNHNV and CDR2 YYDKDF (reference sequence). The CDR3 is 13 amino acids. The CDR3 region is CATSRGPTETQYF. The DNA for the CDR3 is TGTGCCACCAGCAGAGGCCCGACGGAGACCCAGTACTTC.

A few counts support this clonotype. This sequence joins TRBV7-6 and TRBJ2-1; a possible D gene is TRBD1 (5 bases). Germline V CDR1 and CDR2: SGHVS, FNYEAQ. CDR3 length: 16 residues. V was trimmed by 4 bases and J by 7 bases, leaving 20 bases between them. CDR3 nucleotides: TGTGCCAGCAGCTGGGGCGGAAACCTTAAACGAAATGAGCAGTTCTTC. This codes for CASSWGGNLKRNEQFF.

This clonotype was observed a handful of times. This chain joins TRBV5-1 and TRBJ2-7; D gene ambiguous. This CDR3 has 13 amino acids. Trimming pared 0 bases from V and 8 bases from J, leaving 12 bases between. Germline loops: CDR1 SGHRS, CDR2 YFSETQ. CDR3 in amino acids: CASSLELGLKQYV. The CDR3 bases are TGCGCCAGCAGCTTGGAGTTAGGTCTCAAGCAGTACGTC.

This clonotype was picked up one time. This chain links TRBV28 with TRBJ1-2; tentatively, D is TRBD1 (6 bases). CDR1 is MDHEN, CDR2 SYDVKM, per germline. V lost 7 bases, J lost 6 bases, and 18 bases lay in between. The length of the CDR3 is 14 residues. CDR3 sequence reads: CASTDPSGGDGYTF. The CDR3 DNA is TGTGCCAGCACGGACCCCAGTGGGGGCGATGGCTACACCTTC.

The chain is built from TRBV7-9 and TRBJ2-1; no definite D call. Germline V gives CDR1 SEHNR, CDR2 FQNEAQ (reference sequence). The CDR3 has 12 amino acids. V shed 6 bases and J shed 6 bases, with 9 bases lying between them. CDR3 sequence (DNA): TGTGCCAGCAGACGACCCTTCAATGAGCAGTTCTTC. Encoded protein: CASRRPFNEQFF. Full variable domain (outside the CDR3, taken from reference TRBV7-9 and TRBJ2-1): DTGVSQNPRHKITKRGQNVTFRCDPISEHNRLYWYRQTLGQGPEFLTYFQNEAQLEKSRLLSDRFSAERPKGSFSTLEIQRTEQGDSAMYLCASRRPFNEQFFGPGTRLTVL.

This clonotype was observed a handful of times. The CDR3 coding sequence is TGCGCCAGCAGCTTGGACGGGACAGGCCGTTACGAGCAGTACGTC. Translating it yields CASSLDGTGRYEQYV. This chain links TRBV5-1 with TRBJ2-7; 8 nucleotides align to TRBD1. Trimming at V came to 0 bases and at J to 4 bases, leaving 6 bases not matched to a gene. Germline V CDR1 and CDR2: SGHRS, YFSETQ. CDR3 length equals 15 residues.

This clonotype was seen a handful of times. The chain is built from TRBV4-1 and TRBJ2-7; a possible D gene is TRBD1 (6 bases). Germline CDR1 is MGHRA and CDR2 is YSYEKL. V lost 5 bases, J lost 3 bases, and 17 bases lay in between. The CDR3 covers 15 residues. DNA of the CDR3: TGCGCCAGCAGCGCCACCACAGGGAACCTCTACGAGCAGTACTTC. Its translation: CASSATTGNLYEQYF.

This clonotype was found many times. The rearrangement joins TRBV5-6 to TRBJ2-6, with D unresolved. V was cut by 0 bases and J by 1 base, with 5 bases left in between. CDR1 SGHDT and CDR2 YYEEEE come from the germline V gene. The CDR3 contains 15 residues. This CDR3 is CASSLGVSGANVLTF. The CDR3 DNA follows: TGTGCCAGCAGCTTGGGCGTATCTGGGGCCAACGTCCTGACTTTC.

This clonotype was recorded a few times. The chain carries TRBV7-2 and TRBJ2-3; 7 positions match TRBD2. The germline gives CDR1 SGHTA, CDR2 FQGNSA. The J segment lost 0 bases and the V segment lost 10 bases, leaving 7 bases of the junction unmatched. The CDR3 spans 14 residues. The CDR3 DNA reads TGTGCCACTCGGCAGCGGGGTAGCACAGATACGCAGTATTTT. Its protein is CATRQRGSTDTQYF.

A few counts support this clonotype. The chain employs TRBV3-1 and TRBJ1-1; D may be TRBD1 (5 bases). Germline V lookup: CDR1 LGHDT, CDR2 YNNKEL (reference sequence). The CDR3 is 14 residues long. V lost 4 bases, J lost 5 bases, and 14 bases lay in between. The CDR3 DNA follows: TGTGCCAGCAGCCGAGGGGTCCCCAGGACTGAAGCTTTCTTT. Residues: CASSRGVPRTEAFF.

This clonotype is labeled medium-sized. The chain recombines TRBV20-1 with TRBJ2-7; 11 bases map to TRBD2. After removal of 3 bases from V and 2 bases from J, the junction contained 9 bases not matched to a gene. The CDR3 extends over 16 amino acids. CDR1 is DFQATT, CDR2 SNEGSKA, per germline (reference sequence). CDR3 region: CSASESNSGGAYEQYV. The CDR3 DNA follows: TGCAGTGCTAGCGAGTCTAATAGCGGGGGGGCCTACGAGCAGTACGTC.

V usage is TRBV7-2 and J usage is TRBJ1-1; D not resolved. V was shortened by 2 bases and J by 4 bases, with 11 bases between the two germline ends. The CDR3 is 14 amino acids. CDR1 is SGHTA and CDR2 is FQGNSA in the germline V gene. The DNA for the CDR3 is TGTGCCAGCAGCTTACGCGAGGGCGTCACTGAAGCTTTCTTT. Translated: CASSLREGVTEAFF.

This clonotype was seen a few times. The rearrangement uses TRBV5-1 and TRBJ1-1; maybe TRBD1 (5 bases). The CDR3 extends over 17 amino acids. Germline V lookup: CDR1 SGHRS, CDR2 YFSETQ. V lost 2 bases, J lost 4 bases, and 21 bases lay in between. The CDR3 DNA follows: TGCGCCAGCAGCTTTACTGGTGGAACAGGCGGGCGCACTGAAGCTTTCTTT. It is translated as CASSFTGGTGGRTEAFF.

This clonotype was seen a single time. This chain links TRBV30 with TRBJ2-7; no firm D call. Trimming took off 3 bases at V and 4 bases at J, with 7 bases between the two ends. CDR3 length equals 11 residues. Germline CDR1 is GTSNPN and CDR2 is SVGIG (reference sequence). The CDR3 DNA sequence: TGTGCCTGGAGGGGTCGGTACGAGCAGTACTTC. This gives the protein CAWRGRYEQYF.

For the CDR3, the DNA is TGCAGTGCTAGCTTGGCAGGGGGCTATGGCTACACCTTC. Residues: CSASLAGGYGYTF. This chain joins TRBV20-1 and TRBJ1-2; 7 positions match TRBD1. J gave up 4 bases and V 3 bases, and 5 bases lay outside the gene matches. The CDR3 loop spans 13 amino acids. Germline loops: CDR1 DFQATT, CDR2 SNEGSKA (reference sequence).

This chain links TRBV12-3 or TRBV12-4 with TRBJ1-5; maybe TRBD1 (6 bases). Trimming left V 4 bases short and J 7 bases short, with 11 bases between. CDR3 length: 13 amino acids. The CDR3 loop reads CASSWGAEQPQHF. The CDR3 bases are TGTGCCAGCAGTTGGGGGGCAGAGCAGCCCCAGCATTTT.

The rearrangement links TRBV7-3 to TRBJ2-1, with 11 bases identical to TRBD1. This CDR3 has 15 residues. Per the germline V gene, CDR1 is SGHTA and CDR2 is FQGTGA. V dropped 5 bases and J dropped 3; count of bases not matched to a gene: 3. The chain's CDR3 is CASSRTGGFYNEQFF. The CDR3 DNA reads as TGTGCCAGCAGCCGGACAGGGGGCTTCTACAATGAGCAGTTCTTC.